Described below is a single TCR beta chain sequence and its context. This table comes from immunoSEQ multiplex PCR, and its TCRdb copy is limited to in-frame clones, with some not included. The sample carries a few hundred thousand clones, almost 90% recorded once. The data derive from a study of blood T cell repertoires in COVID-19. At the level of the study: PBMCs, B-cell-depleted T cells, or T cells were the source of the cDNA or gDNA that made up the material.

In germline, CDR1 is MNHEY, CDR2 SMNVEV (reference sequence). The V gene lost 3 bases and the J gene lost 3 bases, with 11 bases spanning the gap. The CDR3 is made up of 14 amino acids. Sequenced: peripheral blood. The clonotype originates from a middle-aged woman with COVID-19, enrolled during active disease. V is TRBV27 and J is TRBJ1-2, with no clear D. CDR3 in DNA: TGTGCCAGCAGTTTCGGGGTTCCCGACTATGGCTACACCTTC. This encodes CASSFGVPDYGYTF.